This T cell receptor beta chain was documented in a study of blood T cell repertoires in COVID-19. Background on the study: Samples came from the United States, Italy and Spain, spanning acute and convalescent COVID-19. T cells, B-cell-depleted T cells, or PBMCs provided the cDNA or gDNA that served as material.

Original handling: Estimates of nucleated cell counts were drawn from the amplification of reference gene primers. TCRdb keeps only in-frame clones here, not all; method: immunoSEQ multiplex PCR. That table gives V, J and clone size, and the DNA gave D and trimming. The sample lists 200,000 or so clones, approximately 82% seen once, with 6.9% in the top ten. The source is a human donor with acute or convalescent COVID-19. The donor label of this sample is uncertain. The sample was peripheral blood.

CDR3 in amino acids: CASSYSDTQPQHF. The CDR3, as DNA: TGTGCCAGCAGTTACTCGGACACGCAGCCCCAGCATTTT. This chain joins TRBV6-5 and TRBJ1-5; a weak D match, TRBD1 (5 bases). Germline CDR1 MNHEY, CDR2 SVGAGI. The CDR3 is made up of 13 amino acids. The ends were cut back, 0 bases at V and 7 bases at J, with 7 bases in the middle.